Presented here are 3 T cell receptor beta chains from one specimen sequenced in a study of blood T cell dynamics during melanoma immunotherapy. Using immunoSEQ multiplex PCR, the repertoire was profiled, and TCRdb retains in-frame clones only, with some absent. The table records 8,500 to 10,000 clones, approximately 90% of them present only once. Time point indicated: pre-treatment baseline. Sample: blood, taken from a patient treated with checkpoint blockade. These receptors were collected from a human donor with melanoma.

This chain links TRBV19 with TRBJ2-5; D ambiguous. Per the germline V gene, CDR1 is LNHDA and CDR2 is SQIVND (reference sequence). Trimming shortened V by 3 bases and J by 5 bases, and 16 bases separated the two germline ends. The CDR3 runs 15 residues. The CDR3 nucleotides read TGTGCCAGTAGTATGTCCCGCCGAGTAGTGGAGACCCAGTACTTC. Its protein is CASSMSRRVVETQYF.

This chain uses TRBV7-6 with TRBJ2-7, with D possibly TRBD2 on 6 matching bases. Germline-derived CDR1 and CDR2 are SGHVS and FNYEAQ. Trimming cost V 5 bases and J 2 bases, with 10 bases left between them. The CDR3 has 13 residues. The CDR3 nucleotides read TGTGCCAGCAGCCCTGGGGGGACCTACGAGCAGTACTTC. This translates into CASSPGGTYEQYF.

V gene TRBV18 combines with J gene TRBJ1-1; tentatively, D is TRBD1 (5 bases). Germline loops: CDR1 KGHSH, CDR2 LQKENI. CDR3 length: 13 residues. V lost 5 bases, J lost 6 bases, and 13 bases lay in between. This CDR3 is CASSYTGTAEAFF. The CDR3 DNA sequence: TGTGCCAGCTCATACACCGGGACTGCTGAAGCTTTCTTT. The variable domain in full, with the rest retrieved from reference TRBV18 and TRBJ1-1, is NAGVMQNPRHLVRRRGQEARLRCSPMKGHSHVYWYRQLPEEGLKFMVYLQKENIIDESGMPKERFSAEFPKEGPSILRIQQVVRGDSAAYFCASSYTGTAEAFFGQGTRLTVV.